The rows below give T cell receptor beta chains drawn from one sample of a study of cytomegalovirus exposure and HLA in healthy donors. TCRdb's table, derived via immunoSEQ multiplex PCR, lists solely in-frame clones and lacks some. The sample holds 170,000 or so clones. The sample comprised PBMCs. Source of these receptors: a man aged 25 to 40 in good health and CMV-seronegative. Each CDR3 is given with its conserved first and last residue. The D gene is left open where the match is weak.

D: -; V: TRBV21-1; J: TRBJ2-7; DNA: TGTGCCACCCTAGCTTTACTCCGAGGACCCTCCTACGAGCAGTACTTC; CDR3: CATLALLRGPSYEQYF
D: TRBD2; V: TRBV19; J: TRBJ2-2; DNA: TGTGCCAGCGCCACCGGGGCTAGCGGGAGCCGGCACACCGGGGAGCTGTTTTTT; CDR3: CASATGASGSRHTGELFF
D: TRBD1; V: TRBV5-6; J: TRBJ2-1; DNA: TGTGCCAGCAGCCCCGGGACAGGGGCACACGATGAGCAGTTCTTC; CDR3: CASSPGTGAHDEQFF
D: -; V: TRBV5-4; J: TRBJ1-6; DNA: TGTGCCAGCAGCCCCCGGACAGATAATTCACCCCTCCACTTT; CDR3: CASSPRTDNSPLHF
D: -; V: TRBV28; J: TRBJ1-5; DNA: TGTGCCAGCAGTTTAGGGGCAGGGGGCAATCAGCCCCAGCATTTT; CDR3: CASSLGAGGNQPQHF
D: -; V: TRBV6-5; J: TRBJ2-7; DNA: TGTGCCAGCAGTTACTCCGGAATTAGAGGTCACGAGCAGTACTTC; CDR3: CASSYSGIRGHEQYF
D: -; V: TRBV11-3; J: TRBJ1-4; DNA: TGTGCCAGCAGCTTAGGGGCAGGGTTACATGAAAAACTGTTTTTT; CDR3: CASSLGAGLHEKLFF
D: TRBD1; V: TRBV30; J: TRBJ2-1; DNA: TGTGCCTGGAGTGTGGGTCAGGGGGAAGGGGAGCAGTTCTTC; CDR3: CAWSVGQGEGEQFF
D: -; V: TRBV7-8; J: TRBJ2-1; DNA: TGTGCCAGCACCCAGAGGGTCCGGGAGTTAGGGAATGAGCAGTTCTTC; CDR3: CASTQRVRELGNEQFF
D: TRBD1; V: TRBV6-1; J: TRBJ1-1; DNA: TGTGCCAGCAGTGAAGCGACAGGGGGAGGCACTGAAGCTTTCTTT; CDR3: CASSEATGGGTEAFF
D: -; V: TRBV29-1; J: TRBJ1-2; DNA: TGCTGCGGTTCCGTACAGGATAACTATGGCTACACCTTC; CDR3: CCGSVQDNYGYTF
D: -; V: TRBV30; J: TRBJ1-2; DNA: TGTGCCTGGAGTGACGGCTATGGCTACACCTTC; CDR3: CAWSDGYGYTF
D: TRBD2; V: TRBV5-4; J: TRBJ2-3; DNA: TGTGCCAGCAGCTTGGCCCCGGCTAGCGGAGGAGGGGATACGCAGTATTTT; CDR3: CASSLAPASGGGDTQYF
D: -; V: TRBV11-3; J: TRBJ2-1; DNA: TGTGCCAGCAGCTCCGGACAGAGCTCCTACAATGAGCAGTTCTTC; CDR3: CASSSGQSSYNEQFF
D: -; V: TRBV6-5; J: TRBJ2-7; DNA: TGTGCCAGCAGTTTTACTAGTACCTATGAGCAGTACTTC; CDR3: CASSFTSTYEQYF
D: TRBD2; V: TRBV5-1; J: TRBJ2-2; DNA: TGCGCCAGCAGCCTAGGACTAGCGGGAGGGCTGTCCGGGGAGCTGTTTTTT; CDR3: CASSLGLAGGLSGELFF
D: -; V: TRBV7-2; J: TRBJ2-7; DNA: TGTGCCAGCAGCTTAGATGGGCAGGGAATGGGCCTCGAGCAGTACTTC; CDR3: CASSLDGQGMGLEQYF
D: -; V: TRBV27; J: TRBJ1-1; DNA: TGTGCCAGCAGTTTATCGTGGCAGGGAAACACTGAAGCTTTCTTT; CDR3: CASSLSWQGNTEAFF
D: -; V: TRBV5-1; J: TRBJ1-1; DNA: TGCGCCAGCAGCTTTACAGGGATGGGCACTGAAGCTTTCTTT; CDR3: CASSFTGMGTEAFF
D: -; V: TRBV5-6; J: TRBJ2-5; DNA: TGTGCCAGCAGCTTGGGGCCTGGGCGCCTCATTTACAAGACCCAGTACTTC; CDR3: CASSLGPGRLIYKTQYF
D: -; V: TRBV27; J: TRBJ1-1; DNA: TGTGCCAGCAGCCCGGGACATAGTCATCCTGAAGCTTTCTTT; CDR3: CASSPGHSHPEAFF
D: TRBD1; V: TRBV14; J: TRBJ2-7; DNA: TGTGCCAGCAGCCTGGGGACAGGGGCGGATCTATCCTACGAGCAGTACTTC; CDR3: CASSLGTGADLSYEQYF
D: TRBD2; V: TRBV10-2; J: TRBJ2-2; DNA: TGCGCCAGCAGTTCCTTGGGGGGGACCGGGGAGCTGTTTTTT; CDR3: CASSSLGGTGELFF
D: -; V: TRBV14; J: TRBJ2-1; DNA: TGTGCCAGCAGCCCCAGATCCGGAGAGGTGGCGGATGAGCAGTTCTTC; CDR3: CASSPRSGEVADEQFF
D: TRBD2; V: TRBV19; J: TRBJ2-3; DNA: TGTGCCAGTCAATTATCCAGCGGGATCACAGATACGCAGTATTTT; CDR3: CASQLSSGITDTQYF
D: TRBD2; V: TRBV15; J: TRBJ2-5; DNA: TGTGCCACCAGCAGAGAGACTAGCGGGAGCGAGACCCAGTACTTC; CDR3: CATSRETSGSETQYF
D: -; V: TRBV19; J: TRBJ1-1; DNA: TGTGCCAGTACCCCGGGGGGAGCTGAAGCTTTCTTT; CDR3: CASTPGGAEAFF
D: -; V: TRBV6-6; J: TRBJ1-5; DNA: TGTGCCAGCGCGGATTATAGCAATCAGCCCCAGCATTTT; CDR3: CASADYSNQPQHF
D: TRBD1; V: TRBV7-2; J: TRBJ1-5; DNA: TGTGCCAGCAGCCTCCTACAGGGGGCCAATCGTCAGCCCCAGCATTTT; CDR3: CASSLLQGANRQPQHF